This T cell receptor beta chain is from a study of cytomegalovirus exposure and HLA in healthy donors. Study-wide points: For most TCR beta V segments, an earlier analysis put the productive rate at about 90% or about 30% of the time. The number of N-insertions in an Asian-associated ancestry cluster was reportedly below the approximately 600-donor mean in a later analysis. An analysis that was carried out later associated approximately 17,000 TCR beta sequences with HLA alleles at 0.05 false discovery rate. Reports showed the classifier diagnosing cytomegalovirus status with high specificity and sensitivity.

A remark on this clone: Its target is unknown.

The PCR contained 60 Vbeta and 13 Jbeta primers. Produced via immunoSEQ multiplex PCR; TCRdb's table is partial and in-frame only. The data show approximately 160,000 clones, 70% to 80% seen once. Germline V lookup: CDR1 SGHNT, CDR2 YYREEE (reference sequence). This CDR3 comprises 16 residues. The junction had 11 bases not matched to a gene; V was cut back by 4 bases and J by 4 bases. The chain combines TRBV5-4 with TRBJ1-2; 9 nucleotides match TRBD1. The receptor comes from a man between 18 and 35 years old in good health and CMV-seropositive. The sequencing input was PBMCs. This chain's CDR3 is CASSVGGQGSSYGYTF. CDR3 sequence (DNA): TGTGCCAGCAGCGTCGGGGGACAGGGATCTTCCTATGGCTACACCTTC.